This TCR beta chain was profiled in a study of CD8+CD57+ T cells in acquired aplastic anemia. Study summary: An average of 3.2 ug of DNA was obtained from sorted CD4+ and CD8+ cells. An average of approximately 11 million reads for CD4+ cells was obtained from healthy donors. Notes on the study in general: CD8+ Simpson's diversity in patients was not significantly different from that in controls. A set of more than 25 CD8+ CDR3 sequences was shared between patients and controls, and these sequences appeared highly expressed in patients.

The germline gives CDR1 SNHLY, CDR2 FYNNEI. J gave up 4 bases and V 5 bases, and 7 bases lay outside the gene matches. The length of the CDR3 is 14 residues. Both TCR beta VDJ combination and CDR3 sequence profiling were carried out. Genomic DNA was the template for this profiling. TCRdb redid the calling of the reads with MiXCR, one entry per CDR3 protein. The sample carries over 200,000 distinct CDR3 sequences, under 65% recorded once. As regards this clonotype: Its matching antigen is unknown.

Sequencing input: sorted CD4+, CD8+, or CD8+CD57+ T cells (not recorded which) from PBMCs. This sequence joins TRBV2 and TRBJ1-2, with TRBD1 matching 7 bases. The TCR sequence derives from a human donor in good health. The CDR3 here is CASSKDRVSYGYTF. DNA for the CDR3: TGTGCCAGCAGTAAAGACAGGGTTAGCTATGGCTACACCTTC.